This entry is about one T cell receptor (beta chain). Using unique molecular identifiers, the investigators prepared the TCRbeta library. A single record per CDR3 protein comes from TCRdb applying MiXCR to the PCR reads. Seen here are around 500,000 distinct CDR3 sequences, around 13% observed once, and the top ten hold around 5.6%. The CDR3 is 15 amino acids. Germline assignment: CDR1 SGHDN and CDR2 FVKESK. Trimming took 0 bases from V and 0 from J, leaving 8 bases between them. The sample is drawn from a study of T-cell reconstitution after alpha-beta-depleted transplantation in children. V and J are TRBV14 and TRBJ1-1; D not certain. The receptor comes from a human donor who donated a stem cell graft to a child with combined immunodeficiency. Here the sequenced sample was PBMCs from the stem cell graft donor, taken from the stem cell graft. The CDR3 sequence is CASSQEGGMNTEAFF. In DNA, the CDR3 is TGTGCCAGCAGCCAAGAAGGCGGCATGAACACTGAAGCTTTCTTT.